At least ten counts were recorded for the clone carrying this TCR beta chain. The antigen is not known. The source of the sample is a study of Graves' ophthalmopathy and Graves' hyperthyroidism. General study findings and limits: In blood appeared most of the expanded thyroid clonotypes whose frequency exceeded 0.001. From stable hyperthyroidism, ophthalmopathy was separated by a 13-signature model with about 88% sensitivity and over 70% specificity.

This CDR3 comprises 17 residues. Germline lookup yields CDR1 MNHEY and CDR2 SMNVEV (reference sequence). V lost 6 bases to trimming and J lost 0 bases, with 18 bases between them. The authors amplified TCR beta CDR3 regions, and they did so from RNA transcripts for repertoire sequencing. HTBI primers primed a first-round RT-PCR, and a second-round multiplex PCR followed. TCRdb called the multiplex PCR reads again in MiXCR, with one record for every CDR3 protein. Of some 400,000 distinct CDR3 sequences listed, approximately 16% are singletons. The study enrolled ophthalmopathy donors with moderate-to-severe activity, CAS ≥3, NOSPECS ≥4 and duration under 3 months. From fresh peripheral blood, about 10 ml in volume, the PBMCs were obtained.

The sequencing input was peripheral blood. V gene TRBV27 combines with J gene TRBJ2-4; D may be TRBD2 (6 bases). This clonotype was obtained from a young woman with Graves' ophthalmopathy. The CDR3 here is CASRERVQGLAKNIQYF. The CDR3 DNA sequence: TGTGCCAGCAGGGAGAGGGTTCAGGGACTAGCCAAAAACATTCAGTACTTC.